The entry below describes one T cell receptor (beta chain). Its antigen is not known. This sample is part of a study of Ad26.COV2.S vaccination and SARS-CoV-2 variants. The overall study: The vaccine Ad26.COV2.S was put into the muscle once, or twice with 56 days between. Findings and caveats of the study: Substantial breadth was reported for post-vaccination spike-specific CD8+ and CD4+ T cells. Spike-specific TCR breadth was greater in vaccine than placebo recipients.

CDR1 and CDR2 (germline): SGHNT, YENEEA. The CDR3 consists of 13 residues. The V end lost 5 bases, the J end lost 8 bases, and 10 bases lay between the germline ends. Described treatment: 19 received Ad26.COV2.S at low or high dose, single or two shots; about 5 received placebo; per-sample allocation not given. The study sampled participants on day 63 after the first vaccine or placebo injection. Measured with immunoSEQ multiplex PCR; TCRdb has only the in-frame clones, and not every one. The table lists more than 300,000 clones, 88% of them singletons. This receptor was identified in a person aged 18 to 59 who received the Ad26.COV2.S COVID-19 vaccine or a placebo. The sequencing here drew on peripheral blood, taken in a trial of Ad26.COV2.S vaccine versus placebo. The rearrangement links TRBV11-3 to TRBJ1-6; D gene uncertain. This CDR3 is CASSQKADSPLHF. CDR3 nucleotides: TGTGCCAGCAGCCAGAAAGCTGATTCACCCCTCCACTTT.